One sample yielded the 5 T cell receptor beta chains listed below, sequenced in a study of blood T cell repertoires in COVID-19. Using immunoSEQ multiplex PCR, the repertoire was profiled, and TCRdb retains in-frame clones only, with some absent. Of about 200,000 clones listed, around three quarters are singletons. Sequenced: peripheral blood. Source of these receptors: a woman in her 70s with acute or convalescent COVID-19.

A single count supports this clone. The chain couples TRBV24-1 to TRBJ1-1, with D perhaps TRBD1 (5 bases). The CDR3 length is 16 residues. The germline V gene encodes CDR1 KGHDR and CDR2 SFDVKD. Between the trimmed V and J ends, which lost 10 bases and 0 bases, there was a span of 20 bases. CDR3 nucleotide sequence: TGTGCCACTCAGATGCCGGGACTGCCCATGAACACTGAAGCTTTCTTT. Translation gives CATQMPGLPMNTEAFF.

The chain's CDR3 is CASSLLAGGIDEQFF. The CDR3 bases are TGTGCCAGCAGCCTACTAGCGGGAGGGATTGATGAGCAGTTCTTC. The chain uses TRBV7-3 and TRBJ2-1, with 13 bases lining up with TRBD2. The CDR3 is 15 residues long. The trim removed 5 bases at V and 8 bases at J, leaving 6 bases unmatched. Per germline, CDR1 SGHTA and CDR2 FQGTGA. The whole variable domain, remainder taken from reference TRBV7-3 and TRBJ2-1, is GAGVSQTPSNKVTEKGKYVELRCDPISGHTALYWYRQSLGQGPEFLIYFQGTGAADDSGLPNDRFFAVRPEGSVSTLKIQRTERGDSAVYLCASSLLAGGIDEQFFGPGTRLTVL.

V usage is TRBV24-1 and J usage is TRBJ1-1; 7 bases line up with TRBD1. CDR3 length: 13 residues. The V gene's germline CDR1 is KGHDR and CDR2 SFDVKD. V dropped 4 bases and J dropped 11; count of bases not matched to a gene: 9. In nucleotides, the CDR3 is TGTGCCACCAGTGACTCCGGACAGGTGAACGCTTTCTTT. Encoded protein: CATSDSGQVNAFF.

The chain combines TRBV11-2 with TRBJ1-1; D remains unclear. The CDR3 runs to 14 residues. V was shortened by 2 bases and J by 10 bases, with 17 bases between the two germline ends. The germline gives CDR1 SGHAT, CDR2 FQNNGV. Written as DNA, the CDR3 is TGTGCCAGCAGCTTAAGCCCCGGGGTAGCCCCAGCTTTCTTT. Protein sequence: CASSLSPGVAPAFF.

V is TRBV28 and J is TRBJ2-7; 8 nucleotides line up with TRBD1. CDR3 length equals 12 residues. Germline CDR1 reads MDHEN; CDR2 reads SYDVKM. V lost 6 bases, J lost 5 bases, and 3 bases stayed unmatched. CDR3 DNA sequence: TGTGCCAGCAGACGGACAGGGAACGAGCAGTACTTC. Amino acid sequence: CASRRTGNEQYF.